This T cell receptor beta chain was identified during a study of T-cell reconstitution after alpha-beta-depleted transplantation in children. The CDR3 runs 13 residues. Trimming removed 8 bases at V and 6 bases at J, with 20 bases between. CDR1 is GTSNPN, CDR2 SVGIG, per germline (reference sequence). A TCRbeta library incorporating unique molecular identifiers was prepared. Using its own MiXCR run on the PCR reads, TCRdb lists one record per CDR3 protein. The sample includes about 500,000 distinct CDR3 sequences, approximately 29% of them seen just once. The sequencing here drew on PBMCs from the stem cell graft donor, taken from the stem cell graft. This receptor was taken from a human donor who donated a stem cell graft to a child with aplastic anemia. The rearrangement uses TRBV30 and TRBJ2-7, with a possible D match to TRBD1 (6 bases). CDR3 loop: CAMATTGPGEQYF. The CDR3 DNA reads as TGTGCCATGGCTACCACAGGGCCGGGCGAGCAGTACTTC.